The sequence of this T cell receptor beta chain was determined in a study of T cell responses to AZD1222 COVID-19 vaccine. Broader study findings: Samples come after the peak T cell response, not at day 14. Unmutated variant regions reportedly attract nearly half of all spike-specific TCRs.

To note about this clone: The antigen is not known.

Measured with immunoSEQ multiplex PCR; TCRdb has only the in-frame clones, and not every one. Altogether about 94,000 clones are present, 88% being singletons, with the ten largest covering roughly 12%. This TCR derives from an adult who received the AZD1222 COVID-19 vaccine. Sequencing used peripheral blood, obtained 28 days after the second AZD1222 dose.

The CDR3 nucleotides read TGCGCCAGCAGAATGGACGGGGCAACTAATGAAAAACTGTTTTTT. It is translated as CASRMDGATNEKLFF. The chain uses TRBV5-1 and TRBJ1-4; D gene ambiguous. The CDR3 contains 15 residues. Germline CDR1 is SGHRS and CDR2 is YFSETQ. The ends were cut back, 5 bases at V and 0 bases at J, with 11 bases in the middle. The whole variable domain, filled in from reference TRBV5-1 and TRBJ1-4, reads KAGVTQTPRYLIKTRGQQVTLSCSPISGHRSVSWYQQTPGQGLQFLFEYFSETQRNKGNFPGRFSGRQFSNSRSEMNVSTLELGDSALYLCASRMDGATNEKLFFGSGTQLSVL.